This T cell receptor beta chain was profiled in a study of T cell changes during pregnancy in multiple sclerosis. Profiling relied on immunoSEQ multiplex PCR, and the TCRdb table lists in-frame clones only, not all of them. The data show approximately 100,000 clones, more than 85% seen once. This clone was observed a single time. The sequencing used peripheral blood, collected in the second trimester of pregnancy. The sequence was obtained from a female donor with multiple sclerosis, enrolled in a pregnancy study.

The CDR3 sequence: CASSLAIDRVVTDTQYF. The DNA of the CDR3 is TGTGCCAGCAGCTTAGCTATAGACAGGGTTGTTACAGATACGCAGTATTTT. The chain has TRBV7-9 and TRBJ2-3, with 7 bases fitting TRBD1. Germline trimming cut 0 bases from V and 3 bases from J; bases unmatched to any gene: 9. The CDR3 consists of 17 residues. Germline CDR1 is SEHNR and CDR2 is FQNEAQ (reference sequence).